This passage covers 15 T cell receptor beta chains from one sample sequenced in a study of Graves' ophthalmopathy and Graves' hyperthyroidism. RNA transcripts were the template, and TCR beta CDR3 regions were amplified from them. RT-PCR with HTBI primers came first, then second-round multiplex PCR. In TCRdb, the multiplex PCR reads were re-called with MiXCR into one record per CDR3 protein. Among over 500,000 distinct CDR3 sequences listed, 22% were seen once. Sequenced sample: peripheral blood. These receptor sequences come from a woman aged 18-29 years with stable Graves' hyperthyroidism. Some clones in this sample may be carry-over from other donors' samples.

This clonotype was counted ten times or more. J is TRBJ2-7 and V is TRBV20-1; tentative D call: TRBD1 (6 bases). Germline-derived CDR1 and CDR2 are DFQATT and SNEGSKA (reference sequence). The CDR3 extends over 14 amino acids. V was shortened by 0 bases and J by 0 bases, with 9 bases between the two germline ends. The CDR3 DNA follows: TGCAGTGCTAGAGATATGGGGGCCTCCTACGAGCAGTACTTC. Translation gives CSARDMGASYEQYF.

This clonotype was recorded many times. The chain carries TRBV19 and TRBJ1-2; D gene ambiguous. Trimming took off 6 bases at V and 2 bases at J, with 16 bases between the two ends. CDR3 length: 15 amino acids. CDR1 and CDR2 from the germline V gene are LNHDA and SQIVND (reference sequence). The CDR3 region has the DNA TGTGCCAGTAGAGACTATTCCGGGCCAAACTATGGCTACACCTTC. Protein sequence: CASRDYSGPNYGYTF.

This clonotype was detected ten times or more. The V gene is TRBV6-2 or TRBV6-3, the J gene TRBJ2-7, with 7 bases matching TRBD2. The ends lost 8 bases at V and 2 bases at J; junction bases unmatched: 6. CDR1 MNHEY and CDR2 SVGEGT come from the germline V gene. CDR3 length: 13 residues. The chain's CDR3 is CASGRGNTYEQYF. CDR3 bases: TGTGCCAGCGGGCGGGGGAACACCTACGAGCAGTACTTC.

This clonotype came up a few times. The chain carries TRBV12-3 or TRBV12-4 and TRBJ1-1, with D possibly TRBD1 on 5 matching bases. Deletions cut 5 bases from V and 10 bases from J, with 20 bases between. The CDR3 contains 14 residues. CDR3 loop: CASSPPQDTIRAFF. The CDR3 coding sequence is TGTGCCAGCAGTCCCCCCCAGGACACCATTCGAGCTTTCTTT.

This clonotype was seen only a few times. This sequence joins TRBV12-3 or TRBV12-4 and TRBJ1-2; a weak D match, TRBD1 (5 bases). V dropped 4 bases and J dropped 4 bases, with 13 bases sitting between them. The CDR3 consists of 14 residues. In DNA form, the CDR3 reads TGTGCCAGCAGTTCCAATTGGGGGGTCTATGGCTACACCTTC. Protein sequence: CASSSNWGVYGYTF.

This clonotype came up a few times. The chain is built from TRBV28 and TRBJ2-7, with TRBD1 matching over 7 bases. Germline V CDR1 and CDR2: MDHEN, SYDVKM. With V trimmed by 6 bases and J by 7 bases, 12 bases remained unmatched. The CDR3 loop spans 14 amino acids. The CDR3, as DNA: TGTGCCAGCAGCCGGACAGGTTTTGGTAGAGAGCAGTACTTC. Encoded protein: CASSRTGFGREQYF.

This clonotype came up many times. V is TRBV7-2 and J is TRBJ1-2; no definite D call. CDR3 length: 15 amino acids. Germline V gene data show CDR1 as SGHTA and CDR2 as FQGNSA. V lost 5 bases and J 2 bases, leaving 15 bases between the germline ends. In DNA form, the CDR3 reads TGTGCCAGCAGCCTCGAAGGGCGTGGGAACTATGGCTACACCTTC. This sequence encodes CASSLEGRGNYGYTF.

Concerning this clonotype itself: A much larger clone sits a single nucleotide away, making a read error possible. V and J are TRBV6-1 and TRBJ2-2; no clear D. CDR3 length: 12 amino acids. The V gene's germline CDR1 is MNHNS and CDR2 SASEGT. V gave up 6 bases and J gave up 4 bases, with 6 bases separating them. As DNA, the CDR3 is TGTGCCAGCAGGGCCCTCACCGGGGAGCTGTTTTTT. Encoded protein: CASRALTGELFF.

This clonotype was seen many times. The rearrangement links TRBV12-3 or TRBV12-4 to TRBJ2-5, with 12 bases that match TRBD1. The junction had 17 bases not matched to a gene; V was cut back by 4 bases and J by 5 bases. The CDR3 has 19 residues. CDR3 in amino acids: CASSSSPGTGGRWGETQYF. Written as DNA, the CDR3 is TGTGCCAGCAGTTCCAGTCCCGGGACAGGGGGCCGCTGGGGGGAGACCCAGTACTTC.

This clonotype was observed many times. V usage is TRBV6-2 or TRBV6-3 and J usage is TRBJ2-7; TRBD2 matches 9 bases. CDR1 and CDR2 (germline): MNHEY, SVGEGT. This CDR3 comprises 19 residues. V trimming: 1 base; J trimming: 2 bases; junction bases outside the gene matches: 15. Here the CDR3 reads CASSYFPSGVEAPTYEQYF. CDR3 nucleotide sequence: TGTGCCAGCAGTTACTTCCCTAGCGGGGTAGAGGCCCCCACCTACGAGCAGTACTTC.

This clonotype has ten or more counts. This sequence joins TRBV5-6 and TRBJ1-1; D gene unclear. Trimming removed 0 bases from V and 2 bases from J, with 14 bases in between. This CDR3 spans 16 amino acids. Looked up from germline, CDR1 is SGHDT and CDR2 is YYEEEE. The CDR3 bases are TGTGCCAGCAGCTTGGGGGTGGCAGTAGCCAACACTGAAGCTTTCTTT. Translated, it gives CASSLGVAVANTEAFF.

This clonotype was observed a handful of times. This may arise from a read error, as a much more abundant clone is one base away. This chain links TRBV12-3 or TRBV12-4 with TRBJ2-2, with TRBD1 matching 7 bases. CDR3 length: 17 amino acids. For the CDR3, the DNA is TGTGCCAGCAGTTCCCAGACAGGGCGCGCGTTGGTCGGGGAGCTGTGTTTT. As protein: CASSSQTGRALVGELCF.

This clonotype occurred many times. V gene TRBV6-5 combines with J gene TRBJ1-1, with D unclear. Germline assignment: CDR1 MNHEY and CDR2 SVGAGI. Trimming stripped 3 bases from V and 4 bases from J, with 12 bases between. This CDR3 has 14 amino acids. CDR3 in DNA: TGTGCCAGCAGTTATAAAGTTTTGGGCACTGAAGCTTTCTTT. Amino acid sequence: CASSYKVLGTEAFF.

At least ten counts were recorded for this clonotype. The rearrangement uses TRBV11-3 and TRBJ2-7; D gene ambiguous. The V and J ends lost 0 bases and 9 bases respectively, with 12 bases between them. The CDR3 has 13 residues. Germline V gives CDR1 SGHNT, CDR2 YENEEA. The CDR3 nucleotides are TGTGCCAGCAGCTTAGAAAGGCGTGTCCTGCAGTACTTC. Encoded protein: CASSLERRVLQYF.

The sample holds many counts of this clonotype. The CDR3 sequence: CASSLGTGFEGYTF. In DNA form, the CDR3 reads TGTGCCAGCAGCTTGGGGACAGGATTTGAGGGCTACACCTTC. This chain links TRBV5-6 with TRBJ1-2; 7 bases fit TRBD1. The V segment lost 0 bases and the J segment 8 bases; nucleotides outside the gene matches: 7. Germline V gene sequence: CDR1 SGHDT, CDR2 YYEEEE. The CDR3 consists of 14 residues.